This T cell receptor beta chain was recovered during a study of blood T cells in healthy people across ages (dated by TCRdb to 2014 to 2015). About the full investigation: Template switching captured roughly one uniquely barcoded TCR beta cDNA molecule per two T cells in model experiments. The donors were divided into four age groups: young (average around 16 years), middle-aged (about 40), aged (about 60) and long-lived (approximately 74). Age-related changes in TCR beta repertoire diversity were measured in the study by deep sequencing normalized with unique cDNA molecular identifiers. Using the same blood draw, the study looked at two additional independent replicas of 1 million unique cDNA reads for two donors, one aged 18 to 30 and the other aged 80 or older.

CDR1 and CDR2, looked up from the germline V gene (reference sequence), are SEHNR and FQNEAQ. The CDR3, cysteine through phenylalanine, is 16 amino acids long. The DNA shown is the 48-base CDR3, in frame from base 1. The trim is 4 bases for V and 5 bases for J, with a gap of 21 bases between the germline ends. This clonotype appeared a few times. The specificity of this receptor is unknown. No qualities accompany the bases; no much larger clone lies one base away. Donors were roughly 40 systemically healthy Caucasian individuals from Russia aged roughly 6 to 90 years. Ten milliliters of peripheral blood were drawn from each donor into EDTA-treated Vacutainer tubes. PBMCs were isolated by Ficoll-Paque density-gradient centrifugation, with at least 7 million obtained per sample. Total RNA was extracted from PBMCs with Trizol reagent, with at least 5 micrograms obtained per sample. The percentages of naive CD45RAhigh/CD27high T cells were determined by flow cytometry on a PBMC aliquot from every donor.

Overall results and qualifications from the work: Because profiling used bulk unsorted PBMCs, naive and antigen-experienced compartments could not be compared conclusively. Observed TCR beta diversity per million T cells fell roughly linearly with age, and a significant reduction was already apparent by age around 44. Estimates of total diversity from one million sequenced T cells were regarded as lower bounds and underestimates. Compared with the aged group, the long-lived group had more naive CD4+ T cells, fewer expanded clones and increased TCR diversity, suggesting age selection. The CMV infection status of donors was not known, potentially confounding age-related changes in expanded clonotypes. The percentage of naive T cells measured by flow cytometry correlated strongly with observed TCR beta diversity.

Libraries were prepared through 5' RACE. Sequencing used an Illumina HiSeq 2500. A second PCR of about 6 to 11 cycles was run with a J-beta primer mix and a sample-barcoded 5' primer. Each TCR beta cDNA molecule received a unique molecular identifier from a template-switch 5' adaptor carrying 12 random nucleotides. Each sample yielded at least 3 million CDR3-containing paired-end reads. First-strand cDNA was synthesized from all RNA with the Mint cDNA synthesis kit, primed by a TRBC-specific oligonucleotide. Following uracil-DNA glycosylase treatment, a first 18-cycle PCR with universal primers M1SS and BC2_uni_R was performed on all cDNA. Per the original workflow: Normalization of each sample was performed by random selection of 1 million high-quality reads, each carrying a distinct molecular identifier. Instead of being binned into consensus sequences, reads that shared molecular identifiers were thrown out. CDR3 identification, clonotype clustering and error correction used MiTCR with a Q25 quality threshold and the strictest error-elimination algorithm. Lower-bound total TCR beta diversity was estimated with a nonparametric unseen species model using Euler transformation. TCRdb trimmed public reads at Q25 via fastp, called clones via MiXCR and kept in-frame beta chains. Each entry is one CDR3 protein sequence, shown with its most common DNA and genes. The V and J calls follow TCRdb's processing rather than the paper's. Recorded for this sample are approximately 780,000 distinct CDR3 sequences; around 25% of them occurred a single time. Clones ranked in the top ten supply 3% of the sample.

These data also formed part of another study, on T cells of mothers and their children. As that second paper reports: Donors were nine systemically healthy Caucasian individuals: three mothers and their six children. cDNA synthesis consumed the entire amount of extracted RNA, loaded at 1.5 ug RNA in each 15 ul reaction. In the second PCR, sample barcodes and 2-4 random nucleotides were introduced via the M1S primer. Each mother yielded over 8.5 million TCR beta CDR3 reads and each child roughly 3.1 million reads. In both related and unrelated pairs, thymic selection shapes the output of TCR recombination in a similar way, with inherited differences having only a minor effect. Related mother-child pairs always showed normalized repertoire overlap that was slightly higher than in unrelated mother-child pairs, though the difference was never significant. Persistent microchimeric T cell clones were not detected, at a sensitivity of approximately 100 clones per million clonotypes. To look for features that set related mother-child pairs apart from unrelated individuals, the researchers ran deep NGS to compare the TCR beta repertoires of mothers and children. On average, the children were about 12 +/- 4 years old, while the mothers were 40 +/- 4 years old. Libraries were sequenced on Illumina HiSeq 2000 with 100+100 nt paired-end reads after adapter ligation with NEBNext reagents. To prevent cross-contamination, the mother and child libraries were prepared one month apart and sequenced in separate runs. For each donor, somewhere between roughly 450,000 and 2,100,000 distinct TCR beta clonotypes were identified. Naive TCR beta clonotypes were estimated from low-frequency clonotypes matched to each donor's FACS-determined naive share, without sorting.

The chain links TRBV7-9 with TRBJ2-7, with TRBD1 tentatively as D gene (6 bases match). Sequenced sample: blood. The source is a boy younger than 18 in good health. The DNA sequence is TGTGCCAGCAGCTCAACTCCACAGGGATCGGAGAACGAGCAGTACTTC. It translates as CASSSTPQGSENEQYF.